A single sample gave rise to the 16 T cell receptor beta chains below, sequenced in a study of tumor-infiltrating lymphocytes in localized non-small cell lung cancer. Generated by immunoSEQ multiplex PCR, the TCRdb table keeps only in-frame clones and is missing some. The sample carries roughly 2,800 clones, 70% recorded once. Sequences were obtained from uninvolved lung tissue not adjacent to the tumor. Every receptor here comes from a human donor with non-small cell lung cancer.

The chain is built from TRBV15 and TRBJ1-5; D is unclear. Germline V gene sequence: CDR1 LNHNV, CDR2 YYDKDF (reference sequence). V was pared by 3 bases and J by 0 bases, with 9 bases between. The length of the CDR3 is 15 residues. This chain's CDR3 is CATSSGTTSNQPQHF. The CDR3 nucleotides read TGTGCCACCAGCAGCGGAACAACTAGCAATCAGCCCCAGCATTTT.

This chain links TRBV10-2 with TRBJ1-1; TRBD1 agrees at 8 bases. Per germline, CDR1 WSHSY and CDR2 SAAADI. This CDR3 region has 15 residues. With V trimmed by 4 bases and J by 10 bases, 14 bases remained unmatched. The chain's CDR3 is CASSATGAADGAAFF. The DNA for the CDR3 is TGCGCCAGCAGTGCGACAGGGGCGGCCGACGGGGCAGCTTTCTTT.

In this sample, this clone turned up once. The V and J genes are TRBV2 and TRBJ1-4, with D hard to call. Trimming cost V 3 bases and J 4 bases, with 12 bases left between them. The CDR3 runs 15 residues. Germline assignment: CDR1 SNHLY and CDR2 FYNNEI. Written as DNA, the CDR3 is TGTGCCAGCAGTGAGATACGGGGTTTTAATGAAAAACTGTTTTTT. Its protein is CASSEIRGFNEKLFF. The complete variable domain, with remaining parts taken from reference TRBV2 and TRBJ1-4, reads EPEVTQTPSHQVTQMGQEVILRCVPISNHLYFYWYRQILGQKVEFLVSFYNNEISEKSEIFDDQFSVERPDGSNFTLKIRSTKLEDSAMYFCASSEIRGFNEKLFFGSGTQLSVL.

This chain connects TRBV27 to TRBJ2-1, with 12 nucleotides matching TRBD2. Per germline, CDR1 MNHEY and CDR2 SMNVEV (reference sequence). Germline trimming cut 5 bases from V and 6 bases from J; bases unmatched to any gene: 8. This CDR3 has 16 amino acids. The CDR3: CASSRRTSGASNEQFF. CDR3 nucleotides: TGTGCCAGCAGTCGCAGGACTAGCGGGGCCTCCAATGAGCAGTTCTTC.

The chain uses TRBV11-3 and TRBJ2-6; TRBD1 is a possible D gene (6 bases). The germline V gene has CDR1 SGHNT and CDR2 YENEEA. Trimming removed 4 bases from V and 2 bases from J, with 9 bases in between. The CDR3 has 15 residues. CDR3 sequence (DNA): TGTGCCAGCAGCTCGTCAGGGGCTGGGGCCAACGTCCTGACTTTC. Its translation: CASSSSGAGANVLTF.

CDR3 bases: TGTGCCAGCAGCTTAGTGGCTGGGGCGGGCAATCAGCCCCAGCATTTT. This gives the protein CASSLVAGAGNQPQHF. The J gene is TRBJ1-5, the V gene TRBV7-2, with D possibly TRBD1 on 5 matching bases. Germline lookup yields CDR1 SGHTA and CDR2 FQGNSA. The CDR3 covers 16 residues. The V end lost 1 base, the J end lost 2 bases, and 12 bases lay between the germline ends.

Regarding this clone: A read error may produce the germline difference seen at one junction end. At the DNA level, this CDR3 is encoded by other sequences in the same sample as well. The V gene is TRBV7-3, the J gene TRBJ2-2; D is possibly TRBD1 (6 bases). This CDR3 has 16 residues. The germline CDR1 and CDR2 sequences are SGHTA and FQGTGA. In nucleotides, the CDR3 is TGCGCCAGCAGCCTGGACAGACCTCCAAACACCGGGGAGCTGTTTTTT. Residues: CASSLDRPPNTGELFF.

V gene TRBV19 combines with J gene TRBJ1-1; D gene ambiguous. Trimming shortened V by 3 bases and J by 0 bases, and 8 bases separated the two germline ends. Looked up from germline, CDR1 is LNHDA and CDR2 is SQIVND (reference sequence). The CDR3 runs to 14 residues. CDR3 sequence (DNA): TGTGCCAGTAGTATGGGTAGTCTGAACACTGAAGCTTTCTTT. Its protein product is CASSMGSLNTEAFF.

This clone was observed a handful of times. The rearrangement uses TRBV5-4 and TRBJ1-1; 7 bases agree with TRBD1. Per germline, CDR1 SGHNT and CDR2 YYREEE (reference sequence). Trimming took 5 bases from V and 4 from J; bases not matched to a gene: 8. This CDR3 region has 14 residues. CDR3 DNA: TGTGCCAGCAGATATAAACCAGGGGGCACTGAAGCTTTCTTT. Residues: CASRYKPGGTEAFF.

The V gene is TRBV29-1, the J gene TRBJ2-1, with D unresolved. V dropped 0 bases and J dropped 8 bases, with 5 bases sitting between them. The V gene's germline CDR1 is SQVTM and CDR2 ANQGSEA. This CDR3 spans 11 amino acids. CDR3 loop: CSVEDGDEQFF. The CDR3 DNA sequence: TGCAGCGTTGAAGATGGAGATGAGCAGTTCTTC.

This chain joins TRBV7-8 and TRBJ1-1; D uncertain. The V and J ends lost 3 bases and 4 bases respectively, with 9 bases between them. The CDR3 contains 13 residues. Germline-derived CDR1 and CDR2 are SGHVS and FQNEAQ. DNA of the CDR3: TGTGCCAGCAGCTTGGAAGGGTTCACTGAAGCTTTCTTT. It translates to CASSLEGFTEAFF.

This clone was seen a handful of times. The CDR3 region is CASSEISRGTNEKLFF. In nucleotides, the CDR3 is TGTGCCAGCAGTGAAATATCTCGGGGAACTAATGAAAAACTGTTTTTT. The rearrangement uses TRBV6-1 and TRBJ1-4, with no clear D. Trimming shortened V by 2 bases and J by 1 base, and 11 bases separated the two germline ends. Looked up from germline, CDR1 is MNHNS and CDR2 is SASEGT. This CDR3 region has 16 residues.

This rearrangement joins TRBV5-8 to TRBJ1-6; D gene uncertain. With 5 bases removed from V and 1 base from J, the gap between germline ends came to 13 bases. Germline V gene sequence: CDR1 SGHTS, CDR2 YDEGEE. The length of the CDR3 is 16 residues. This CDR3 reads CASSTGIGSYNSPLHF. The CDR3 DNA follows: TGTGCCAGCAGTACCGGGATTGGATCCTATAATTCACCCCTCCACTTT. Drawing the rest from reference TRBV5-8 and TRBJ1-6, the complete variable domain is EAGVTQSPTHLIKTRGQQATLRCSPISGHTSVYWYQQALGLGLQFLLWYDEGEERNRGNFPPRFSGRQFPNYSSELNVNALELEDSALYLCASSTGIGSYNSPLHFGNGTRLTVT.

The V gene is TRBV5-6, the J gene TRBJ2-1; the match to TRBD2 covers 9 bases. The CDR3 is 15 amino acids. Trimming at V came to 2 bases and at J to 5 bases, leaving 5 bases not matched to a gene. Germline assignment: CDR1 SGHDT and CDR2 YYEEEE. The CDR3 sequence is CASSFSLAGHNEQFF. The CDR3 DNA is TGTGCCAGCAGCTTCTCTCTAGCGGGACACAATGAGCAGTTCTTC. Supplemented by reference TRBV5-6 and TRBJ2-1, the full variable domain reads DAGVTQSPTHLIKTRGQQVTLRCSPKSGHDTVSWYQQALGQGPQFIFQYYEEEERQRGNFPDRFSGHQFPNYSSELNVNALLLGDSALYLCASSFSLAGHNEQFFGPGTRLTVL.

The rearrangement links TRBV11-2 to TRBJ2-7, with unresolved D. The CDR3 has 16 residues. CDR1 and CDR2 (germline): SGHAT, FQNNGV. V shed 1 base and J shed 0 bases, with 13 bases lying between them. This CDR3 is CASSLGTALSSYEQYV. The CDR3 nucleotides read TGTGCCAGCAGCTTAGGAACAGCGCTCAGCTCCTACGAGCAGTACGTC.

This clone was observed a handful of times. The chain couples TRBV7-9 to TRBJ2-5; D is unresolved. Germline CDR1 and CDR2: SEHNR and FQNEAQ (reference sequence). The V and J ends lost 7 bases and 3 bases respectively, with 15 bases between them. The CDR3 loop spans 14 amino acids. This CDR3 is CASTGFSMEETQYF. CDR3 coding DNA: TGTGCCAGCACCGGTTTTAGTATGGAAGAGACCCAGTACTTC. The whole variable domain, filled in from reference TRBV7-9 and TRBJ2-5, reads DTGVSQNPRHKITKRGQNVTFRCDPISEHNRLYWYRQTLGQGPEFLTYFQNEAQLEKSRLLSDRFSAERPKGSFSTLEIQRTEQGDSAMYLCASTGFSMEETQYFGPGTRLLVL.